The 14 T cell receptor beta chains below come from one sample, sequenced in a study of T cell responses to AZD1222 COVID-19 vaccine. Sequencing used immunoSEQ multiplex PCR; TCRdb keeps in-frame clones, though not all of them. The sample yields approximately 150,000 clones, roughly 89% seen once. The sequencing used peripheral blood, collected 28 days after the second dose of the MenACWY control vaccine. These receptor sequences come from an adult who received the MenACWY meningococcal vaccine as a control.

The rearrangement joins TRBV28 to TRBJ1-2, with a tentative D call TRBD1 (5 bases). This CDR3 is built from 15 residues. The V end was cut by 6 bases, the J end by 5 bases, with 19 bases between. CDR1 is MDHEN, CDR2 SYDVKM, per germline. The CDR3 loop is CASSSPGAGTYGYTF. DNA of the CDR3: TGTGCCAGCAGCTCCCCCGGCGCAGGGACTTATGGCTACACCTTC.

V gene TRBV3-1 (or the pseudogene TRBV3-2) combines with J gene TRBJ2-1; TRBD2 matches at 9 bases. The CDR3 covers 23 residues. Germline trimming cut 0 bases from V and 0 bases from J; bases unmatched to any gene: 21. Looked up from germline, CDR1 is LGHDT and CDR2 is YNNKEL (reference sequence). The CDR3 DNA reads TGTGCCAGCAGCCAAGATCTTGTATTTTTGGCTAGCGGGATTTCTAGCTCCTACAATGAGCAGTTCTTC. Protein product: CASSQDLVFLASGISSSYNEQFF.

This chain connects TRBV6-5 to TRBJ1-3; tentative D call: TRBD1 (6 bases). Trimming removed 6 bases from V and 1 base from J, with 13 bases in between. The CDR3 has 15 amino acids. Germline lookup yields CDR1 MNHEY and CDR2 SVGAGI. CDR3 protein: CASRDYTGSGNTIYF. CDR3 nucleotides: TGTGCCAGCAGAGACTACACAGGGTCTGGAAACACCATATATTTT.

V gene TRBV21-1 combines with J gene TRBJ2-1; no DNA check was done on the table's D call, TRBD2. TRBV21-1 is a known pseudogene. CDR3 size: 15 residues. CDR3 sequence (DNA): TGTGCCAGCAGTAAAACCCTTGGGCGGGCACGAGAGCAGTTCTTC. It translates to CASSKTLGRAREQFF.

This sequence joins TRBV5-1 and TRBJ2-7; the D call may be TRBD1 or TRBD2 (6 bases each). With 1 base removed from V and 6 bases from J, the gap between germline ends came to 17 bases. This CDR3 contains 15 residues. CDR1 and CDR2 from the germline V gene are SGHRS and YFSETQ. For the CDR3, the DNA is TGCGCCAGCAGCTTGATGGGGGGCGCTCAGGCCGAGCAGTACTTC. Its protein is CASSLMGGAQAEQYF.

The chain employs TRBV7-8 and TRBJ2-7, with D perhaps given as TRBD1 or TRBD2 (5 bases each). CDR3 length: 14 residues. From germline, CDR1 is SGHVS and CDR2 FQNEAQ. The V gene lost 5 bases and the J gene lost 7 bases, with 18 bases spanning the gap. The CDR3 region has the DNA TGTGCCAGCAGCATAATTTTCAGGGACGGGGAGCAGTACTTC. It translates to CASSIIFRDGEQYF. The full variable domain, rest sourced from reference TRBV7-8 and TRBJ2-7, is GAGVSQSPRYKVAKRGQDVALRCDPISGHVSLFWYQQALGQGPEFLTYFQNEAQLDKSGLPSDRFFAERPEGSVSTLKIQRTQQEDSAVYLCASSIIFRDGEQYFGPGTRLTVT.

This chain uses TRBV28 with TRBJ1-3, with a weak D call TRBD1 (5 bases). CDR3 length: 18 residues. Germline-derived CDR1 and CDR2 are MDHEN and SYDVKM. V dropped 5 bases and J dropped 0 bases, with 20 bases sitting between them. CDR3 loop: CASSPNRGGTRSGNTIYF. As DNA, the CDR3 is TGTGCCAGCAGTCCTAACCGGGGGGGGACCCGCTCTGGAAACACCATATATTTT.

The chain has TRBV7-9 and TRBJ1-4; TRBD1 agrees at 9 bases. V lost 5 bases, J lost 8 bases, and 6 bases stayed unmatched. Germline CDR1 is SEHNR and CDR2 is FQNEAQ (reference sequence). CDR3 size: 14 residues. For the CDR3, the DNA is TGTGCCAGCAGCGTACAGGGGGCGAACGAAAAACTGTTTTTT. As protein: CASSVQGANEKLFF.

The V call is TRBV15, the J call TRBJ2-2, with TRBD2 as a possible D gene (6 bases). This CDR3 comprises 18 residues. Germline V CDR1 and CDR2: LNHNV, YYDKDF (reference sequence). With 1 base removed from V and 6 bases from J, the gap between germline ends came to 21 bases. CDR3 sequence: CATSRGGAGTLRAGELFF. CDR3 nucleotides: TGTGCCACCAGCAGAGGCGGGGCGGGAACTCTACGGGCCGGGGAGCTGTTTTTT.

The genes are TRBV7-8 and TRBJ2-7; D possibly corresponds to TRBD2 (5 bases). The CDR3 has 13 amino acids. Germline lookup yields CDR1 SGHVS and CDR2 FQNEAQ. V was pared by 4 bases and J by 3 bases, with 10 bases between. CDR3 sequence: CASSSGNVYEQYF. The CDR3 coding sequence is TGTGCCAGCAGCTCCGGGAACGTCTACGAGCAGTACTTC. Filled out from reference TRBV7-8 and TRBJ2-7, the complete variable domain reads GAGVSQSPRYKVAKRGQDVALRCDPISGHVSLFWYQQALGQGPEFLTYFQNEAQLDKSGLPSDRFFAERPEGSVSTLKIQRTQQEDSAVYLCASSSGNVYEQYFGPGTRLTVT.

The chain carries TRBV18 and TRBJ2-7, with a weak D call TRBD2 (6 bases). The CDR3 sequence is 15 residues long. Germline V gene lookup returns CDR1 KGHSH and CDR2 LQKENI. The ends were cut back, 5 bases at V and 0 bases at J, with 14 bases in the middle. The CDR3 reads CASSSDGRGSYEQYF. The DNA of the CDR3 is TGTGCCAGCTCATCAGACGGGAGAGGCTCCTACGAGCAGTACTTC.

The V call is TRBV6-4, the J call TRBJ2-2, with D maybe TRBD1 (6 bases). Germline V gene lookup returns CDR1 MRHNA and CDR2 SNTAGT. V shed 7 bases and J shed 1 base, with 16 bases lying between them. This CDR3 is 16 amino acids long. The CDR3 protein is CASTQQGSGNTGELFF. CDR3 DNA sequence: TGTGCCAGCACCCAACAGGGATCGGGGAACACCGGGGAGCTGTTTTTT.

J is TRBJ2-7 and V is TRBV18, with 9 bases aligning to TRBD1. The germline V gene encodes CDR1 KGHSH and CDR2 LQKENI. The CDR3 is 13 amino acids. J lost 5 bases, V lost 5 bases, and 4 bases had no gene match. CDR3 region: CASSYGQGNEQYF. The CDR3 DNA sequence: TGTGCCAGCTCATACGGACAGGGGAACGAGCAGTACTTC.

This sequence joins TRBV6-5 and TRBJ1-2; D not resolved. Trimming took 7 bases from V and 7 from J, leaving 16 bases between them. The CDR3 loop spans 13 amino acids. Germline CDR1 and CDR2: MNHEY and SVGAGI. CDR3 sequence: CASTPVEGGGYTF. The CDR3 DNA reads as TGTGCCAGCACCCCGGTGGAGGGCGGTGGCTACACCTTC.